This entry is about one T cell receptor (beta chain). Antigen: not known. The source of the sample is a study of T cells in Graves' hyperthyroidism and ophthalmopathy. Points from the study as a whole: Most thyroid clonotypes expanded above 0.001 were also detected in blood.

Amplified regions were TCR beta CDR3 sequences from RNA transcripts. Initially, a first-round RT-PCR of the TCR CDR3 employed the HTBI primer set. One entry per CDR3 protein, called by TCRdb with MiXCR from the multiplex PCR reads. The table records about 560,000 distinct CDR3 sequences, about a sixth of them present only once. This clonotype was obtained from a woman aged 18-29 years with Graves' hyperthyroidism. Sequenced input: blood.

CDR3 sequence: CASSYGGLASTDTQYF. CDR3 coding DNA: TGTGCCAGCAGTTACGGGGGACTAGCATCGACAGATACGCAGTATTTT. The J gene is TRBJ2-3, the V gene TRBV6-6, with 9 bases fitting TRBD2. The germline V gene has CDR1 MNHNY and CDR2 SVGAGI (reference sequence). The junction had 6 bases not matched to a gene; V was cut back by 2 bases and J by 3 bases. The CDR3 has 16 amino acids.